This TCR beta chain was documented in a study of human T cells and chemical hapten exposure. Germline V gene data show CDR1 as LGHDT and CDR2 as YNNKEL (reference sequence). This CDR3 comprises 14 residues. V shed 6 bases and J 8 bases; nucleotides not matched to a gene: 4. This clonotype has at least ten counts. In the study's own analysis: A per-sample median of about 100,000 TCRs was observed, with counts ranging from roughly 23,224 to 700,000. TCRdb analysed the RACE reads with MiXCR anew, one entry per CDR3 protein. The authors' filters were not applied to this entry. The sample lists 350,000 to 400,000 distinct CDR3 sequences; over 6% were seen once. Time point noted: patch test 2, 6 weeks after DPC sensitization. As for treatment: therapeutic diphenylcyclopropenone sensitization with weekly scalp DPC. Unfractionated whole blood was the source from which total RNA was extracted.

The TCR was taken from a woman aged 18-29 years with alopecia areata. Some clones in this sample may be carry-over from other donors' samples. The V and J genes are TRBV3-1 and TRBJ2-1; 13 bases map to TRBD2. The input for sequencing was whole blood, taken in connection with sensitization to the hapten diphenylcyclopropenone (DPC). CDR3 sequence reads: CASRGLAGTDEQFF. In DNA, the CDR3 is TGTGCCAGCAGGGGACTAGCGGGGACGGATGAGCAGTTCTTC.